The subject of this entry is one T cell receptor (beta chain). Its matching antigen is unknown. For each subset, genomic DNA was distributed in equal portions over several immunoSEQ plates. Unsorted PBMC DNA underwent sequencing on ten immunoSEQ deep assay plates. The assay was immunoSEQ multiplex PCR, and TCRdb's table has in-frame clones only and misses some. The sample records hundreds of thousands of clones, 70% to 80% being singletons. Germline assignment: CDR1 SGHRS and CDR2 YFSETQ. This CDR3 has 14 residues. V dropped 1 base and J dropped 2 bases, with 6 bases sitting between them. The sample comes from a study of shared clonotypes between healthy human individuals. Background on the study: A couple of women and a few men aged 18 to 49 served as donors. Study-wide points: The donor pool, a small one, limited the genetic and exposure-history diversity represented.

The chain has TRBV5-1 and TRBJ2-2; D is unresolved. Sequenced input: PBMCs. The TCR comes from a woman aged 35 to 49 in good health. Some clones in this sample may be carry-over from other donors' samples. The CDR3 DNA follows: TGCGCCAGCAGCTTGCGGAAAAACACCGGGGAGCTGTTTTTT. Translating gives CASSLRKNTGELFF.